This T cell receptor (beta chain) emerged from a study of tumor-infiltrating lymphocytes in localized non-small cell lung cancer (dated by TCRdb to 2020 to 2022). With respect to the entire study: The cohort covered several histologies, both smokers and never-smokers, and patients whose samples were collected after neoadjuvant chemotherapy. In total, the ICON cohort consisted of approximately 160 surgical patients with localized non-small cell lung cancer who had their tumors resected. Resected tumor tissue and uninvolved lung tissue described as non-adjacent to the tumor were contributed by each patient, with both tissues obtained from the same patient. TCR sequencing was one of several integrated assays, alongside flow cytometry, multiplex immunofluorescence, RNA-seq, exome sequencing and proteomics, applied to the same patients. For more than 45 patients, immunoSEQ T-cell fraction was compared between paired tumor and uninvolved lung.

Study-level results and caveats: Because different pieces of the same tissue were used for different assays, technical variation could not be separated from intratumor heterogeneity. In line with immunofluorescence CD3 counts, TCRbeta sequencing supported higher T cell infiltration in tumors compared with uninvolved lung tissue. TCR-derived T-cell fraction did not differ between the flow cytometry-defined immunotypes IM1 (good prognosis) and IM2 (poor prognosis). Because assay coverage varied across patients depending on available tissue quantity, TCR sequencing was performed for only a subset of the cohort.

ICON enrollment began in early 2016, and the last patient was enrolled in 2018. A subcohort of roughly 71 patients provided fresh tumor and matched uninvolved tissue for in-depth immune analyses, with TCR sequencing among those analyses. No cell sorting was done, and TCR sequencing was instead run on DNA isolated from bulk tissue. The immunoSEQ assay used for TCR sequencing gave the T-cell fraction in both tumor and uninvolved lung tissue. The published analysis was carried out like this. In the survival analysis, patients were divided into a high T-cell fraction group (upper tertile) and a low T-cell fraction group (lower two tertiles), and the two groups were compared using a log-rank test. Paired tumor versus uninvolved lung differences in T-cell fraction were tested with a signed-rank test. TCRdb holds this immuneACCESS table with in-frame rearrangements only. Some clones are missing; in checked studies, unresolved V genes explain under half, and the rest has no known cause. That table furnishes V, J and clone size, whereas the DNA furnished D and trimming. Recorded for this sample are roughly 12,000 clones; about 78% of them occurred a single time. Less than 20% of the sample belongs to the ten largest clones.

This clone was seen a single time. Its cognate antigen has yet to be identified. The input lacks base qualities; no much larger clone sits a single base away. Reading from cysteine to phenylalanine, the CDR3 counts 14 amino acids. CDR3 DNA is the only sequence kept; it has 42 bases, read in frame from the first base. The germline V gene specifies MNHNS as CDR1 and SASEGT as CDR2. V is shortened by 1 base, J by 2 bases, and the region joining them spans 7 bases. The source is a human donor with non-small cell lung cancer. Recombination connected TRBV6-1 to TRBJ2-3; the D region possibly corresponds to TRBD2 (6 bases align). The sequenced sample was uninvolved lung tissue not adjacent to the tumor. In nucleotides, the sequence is TGTGCCAGCAGTGAAGGGAGGGACACAGATACGCAGTATTTT. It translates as CASSEGRDTDTQYF.